This T cell receptor beta chain is from a study of shared clonotypes between healthy human individuals. This table comes from immunoSEQ multiplex PCR, and its TCRdb copy is limited to in-frame clones, with some not included. Of about 1.1 million clones in the sample, roughly 80% were seen once. The CDR3 spans 16 residues. V was trimmed by 4 bases and J by 2 bases, leaving 14 bases between them. From germline, CDR1 is LGHNA and CDR2 YNFKEQ. The chain recombines TRBV4-2 with TRBJ2-2, with D tentatively TRBD2 (5 bases). The source material was memory CD4+ T cells from PBMCs. Noted subset: CD45RA-negative fraction. This sequence was found in a man aged 18 to 35 in good health. Some clones in this sample may be carry-over from other donors' samples. The CDR3 spells CASSRPSGVNTGELFF. CDR3 bases: TGTGCCAGCAGCCGACCCAGCGGAGTCAACACCGGGGAGCTGTTTTTT.